Listed below are T cell receptor beta chains from one sample, sequenced in a study of T cell changes during pregnancy in multiple sclerosis. TCRdb keeps only in-frame clones here, not all; method: immunoSEQ multiplex PCR. The profile covers 25,000 to 35,000 clones, with almost 90% appearing a single time and 0.74% taken by the ten largest. The sample was CD4+ T cells from peripheral blood mononuclear cells, taken in the first trimester of pregnancy. The receptors shown here come from a female donor in good health, enrolled as a control in a pregnancy study. The CDR3 runs from the conserved cysteine through the conserved F or W. The order of the fields is J gene, V gene, CDR3 protein.

>TRBJ2-1|TRBV11-3
CASSLDSSSNEQFF
>TRBJ2-7|TRBV10-3
CAISIGTSGHEQYF
>TRBJ2-1|TRBV7-7
CASSLGAGGNEQFF
>TRBJ1-6|TRBV11-2
CASSFKTGMRSPLHF
>TRBJ2-5|TRBV11-3
CASSLVSSSRTQYF
>TRBJ1-1|TRBV5-5
CASSLTGVSEAFF
>TRBJ1-3|TRBV19
CASQWEGHTIYF
>TRBJ2-6|TRBV4-3
CASSQDRGSGGANVLTF
>TRBJ2-1|TRBV30
CAWKTGTGYNEQFF
>TRBJ1-2|TRBV14
CASSQGTGPGYGYTF
>TRBJ1-2|TRBV29-1
CSVDTDRGKGYTF